This T cell receptor beta chain appears in the sequencing data of a study of blood T cells in healthy people across ages. The V end lost 5 bases, the J end lost 11 bases, and 17 bases lay between the germline ends. CDR3 length: 13 amino acids. The germline V gene has CDR1 SGHAT and CDR2 FQNNGV. The sample holds a few counts of this clonotype. A sample-barcoded 5' primer and a J-beta primer mix were used in a second PCR of roughly 7 to 11 cycles. TCRdb re-called the 5' RACE reads through MiXCR, storing one row per CDR3 protein. The sample holds roughly 800,000 distinct CDR3 sequences, roughly 25% seen once. These same records also appear under a second study, on T cells of mothers and their children.

The J gene is TRBJ2-3, the V gene TRBV11-2; maybe TRBD1 (6 bases). The sequence was collected from a boy between 10 and 17 years old in good health. The sample comprised blood. The CDR3 reads CASSPIRQVVQYF. In nucleotides, the CDR3 is TGTGCCAGCAGCCCGATCAGACAGGTGGTGCAGTATTTT. Full variable domain (rest looked up from reference TRBV11-2 and TRBJ2-3): EAGVAQSPRYKIIEKRQSVAFWCNPISGHATLYWYQQILGQGPKLLIQFQNNGVVDDSQLPKDRFSAERLKGVDSTLKIQPAKLEDSAVYLCASSPIRQVVQYFGPGTRLTVL.